Described below is a single T cell receptor beta chain sequence and its context. Its antigen is undetermined. The sample comes from a study of cytomegalovirus exposure and HLA in healthy donors. Study-wide points: A later analysis linked a missense variant in DCLRE1C to the trimming of TCR beta V and J genes. Generally TCR sequences proved uncommon, though certain public TCRs appeared in numerous donors. It was reported that TCR beta sequences correctly inferred the HLA-A and HLA-B alleles for most subjects.

PCR primers comprised 60 Vbeta and 13 Jbeta primers. Repertoires were generated with immunoSEQ multiplex PCR, while TCRdb's copy carries only in-frame clones and drops some. The sample includes approximately 120,000 clones, around 76% of them seen just once. CDR3 length equals 19 residues. After removal of 2 bases from V and 6 bases from J, the junction contained 14 bases not matched to a gene. CDR1 is LGHNA and CDR2 is YSLEER in the germline V gene. Sequencing used PBMCs. The chain combines TRBV4-3 with TRBJ2-1, with TRBD2 identical over 12 bases. The sequence derives from a woman aged 60-75 years in good health and CMV-seropositive. This chain's CDR3 is CASSQSNLLAGGSGNEQFF. For the CDR3, the DNA is TGCGCCAGCAGCCAATCAAACCTACTAGCGGGGGGCTCAGGCAATGAGCAGTTCTTC.